This T cell receptor beta chain is drawn from a study of cytomegalovirus exposure and HLA in healthy donors. CDR3 length: 13 amino acids. Trimming took off 3 bases at V and 0 bases at J, with 5 bases between the two ends. CDR1 and CDR2 from the germline V gene are SGHAT and FQDESV (reference sequence). The PCR contained 60 Vbeta and 13 Jbeta primers. This table comes from immunoSEQ multiplex PCR, and its TCRdb copy is limited to in-frame clones, with some not included. The profile shows 100,000 to 140,000 clones, over 70% of them singletons. The clonotype originates from a man aged 25-45 years in good health and CMV-seronegative. The sequenced material came from PBMCs. The chain recombines TRBV11-1 with TRBJ1-1; D gene ambiguous. CDR3: CASSFAVNTEAFF. The CDR3 bases are TGTGCCAGCAGCTTCGCAGTGAACACTGAAGCTTTCTTT.